This T cell receptor beta chain was profiled in a study of cytomegalovirus exposure and HLA in healthy donors. All the people who gave samples were healthy bone marrow donors. With 60 Vbeta and 13 Jbeta primers, the PCR was carried out. Repertoires were generated with immunoSEQ multiplex PCR, while TCRdb's copy carries only in-frame clones and drops some. Among about 82,000 clones listed, about 9.5% were seen once. The CDR3 sequence is 17 residues long. Germline V gene lookup returns CDR1 SGHNT and CDR2 YENEEA. Trimming at V came to 1 base and at J to 5 bases, leaving 12 bases not matched to a gene. This clone occurred a few times.

Sequenced sample: PBMCs. The V call is TRBV11-3, the J call TRBJ2-5, with 8 nucleotides matching TRBD2. This clonotype was obtained from a man in his 60s in good health and CMV-seropositive. The CDR3: CASSLGSSGRAGETQYF. The CDR3 nucleotides read TGTGCCAGCAGCTTAGGGTCGTCCGGGAGGGCCGGGGAGACCCAGTACTTC. Variable domain in full (rest from reference TRBV11-3 and TRBJ2-5): EAGVVQSPRYKIIEKKQPVAFWCNPISGHNTLYWYLQNLGQGPELLIRYENEEAVDDSQLPKDRFSAERLKGVDSTLKIQPAELGDSAVYLCASSLGSSGRAGETQYFGPGTRLLVL.